Presented here are 3 T cell receptor beta chains from one specimen sequenced in a study of cytomegalovirus exposure and HLA in healthy donors. Primers: 60 Vbeta forward and 13 Jbeta reverse. The repertoire was sequenced with immunoSEQ multiplex PCR; TCRdb's copy has only in-frame clones and lacks some. The sample consists of approximately 100,000 clones, 64% of them appearing once. The sample taken for sequencing was PBMCs. All receptors derive from a human donor in good health.

This clone appeared a few times. The gene calls are TRBV7-2 and TRBJ2-2; 9 nucleotides align to TRBD2. The ends lost 6 bases at V and 6 bases at J; junction bases unmatched: 8. The germline V gene has CDR1 SGHTA and CDR2 FQGNSA. This CDR3 contains 15 residues. CDR3 in amino acids: CASRSRSGGSGELFF. Here the CDR3 DNA reads TGTGCCAGCAGATCGAGGAGCGGGGGGTCCGGGGAGCTGTTTTTT.

In this sample, this clone turned up a few times. The chain employs TRBV2 and TRBJ1-1; weak D call: TRBD1 (5 bases). Between the trimmed V and J ends, which lost 6 bases and 3 bases, there was a span of 11 bases. The CDR3 sequence is 13 residues long. CDR1 is SNHLY and CDR2 is FYNNEI in the germline V gene. The CDR3 DNA follows: TGTGCCAGCAGGGGGGACTGGGACACTGAAGCTTTCTTT. This codes for CASRGDWDTEAFF.

The sample holds a few counts of this clone. The rearrangement links TRBV9 to TRBJ1-4; 7 bases are shared with TRBD1. After removal of 3 bases from V and 0 bases from J, the junction contained 11 bases not matched to a gene. In germline, CDR1 is SGDLS, CDR2 YYNGEE. This CDR3 is built from 18 residues. The CDR3: CASSAAAGGFATNEKLFF. The CDR3 DNA reads TGTGCCAGCAGCGCCGCGGCAGGGGGTTTCGCAACTAATGAAAAACTGTTTTTT.